Following are 12 T cell receptor beta chains from one sample sequenced in a study of shared clonotypes between healthy human individuals. Assay used: immunoSEQ multiplex PCR; TCRdb lists only in-frame clones, some missing. Here the sample spans some 2,000,000 clones, about 95% being singletons. Cells designated naive CD8 were CD45RO-negative and were positively selected for CCR7, with terminally differentiated effector memory CD45RA+ cells excluded. Specimen: naive CD8+ T cells sorted from blood. The receptors stem from a man aged 18 to 30 in good health.

The CDR3 sequence: CASSLEGQGAYEQYF. The CDR3 nucleotides read TGTGCCAGCAGCTTGGAGGGACAGGGGGCCTACGAGCAGTACTTC. The chain links TRBV7-6 to TRBJ2-7; 11 bases match TRBD1. Per germline, CDR1 SGHVS and CDR2 FNYEAQ. Losses at the gene ends were 3 bases for V and 2 bases for J; bases not matched to a gene: 3. The CDR3 length is 15 residues.

The chain carries TRBV2 and TRBJ2-7, with 8 bases lining up with TRBD2. J was trimmed by 3 bases and V by 3 bases; bases with no gene match: 16. The CDR3 contains 18 residues. Germline CDR1 and CDR2: SNHLY and FYNNEI. Here the CDR3 reads CASSDFIWREAVHYEQYF. In DNA, the CDR3 is TGTGCCAGCAGTGATTTTATCTGGCGGGAGGCCGTCCACTACGAGCAGTACTTC.

The chain couples TRBV29-1 to TRBJ1-1; possible D gene TRBD1, 6 bases. The V gene lost 4 bases and the J gene lost 1 base, with 10 bases spanning the gap. The CDR3 has 13 amino acids. CDR1 is SQVTM, CDR2 ANQGSEA, per germline. This CDR3 is CSVAVGGNTEAFF. DNA for the CDR3: TGCAGCGTTGCGGTAGGGGGGAACACTGAAGCTTTCTTT.

The CDR3 here is CASSVLGPPGYGYTF. CDR3 nucleotide sequence: TGTGCCAGCAGCGTCCTTGGGCCGCCAGGCTATGGCTACACCTTC. The chain links TRBV13 to TRBJ1-2; D is ambiguous. This CDR3 has 15 residues. CDR1 is PRHDT, CDR2 FYEKMQ, per germline (reference sequence). V dropped 5 bases and J dropped 4 bases, with 17 bases sitting between them.

The chain links TRBV13 to TRBJ1-4; 7 bases line up with TRBD1. V gave up 5 bases and J gave up 8 bases; unmatched junction bases: 11. There are 15 residues in the CDR3. Germline V gene data show CDR1 as PRHDT and CDR2 as FYEKMQ (reference sequence). The CDR3 region is CASSPGGMGREKLFF. As DNA, the CDR3 is TGTGCCAGCAGCCCAGGGGGTATGGGGCGCGAAAAACTGTTTTTT.

CDR3 region: CAWSAFLSGGLNEQFF. The CDR3 nucleotides read TGTGCCTGGAGCGCCTTTTTGTCGGGGGGCCTCAACGAGCAGTTCTTC. The genes are TRBV30 and TRBJ2-1, with D possibly matching TRBD2 (7 bases). V was pared by 3 bases and J by 10 bases, with 25 bases between. CDR3 size: 16 residues. Germline CDR1 GTSNPN, CDR2 SVGIG (reference sequence).

CDR3 region: CATNPGTGISGANVLTF. CDR3 nucleotide sequence: TGTGCCACAAACCCAGGGACAGGGATCAGTGGGGCCAACGTCCTGACTTTC. The rearrangement joins TRBV7-9 to TRBJ2-6, with 9 bases aligning to TRBD1. Germline V gene lookup returns CDR1 SEHNR and CDR2 FQNEAQ (reference sequence). The CDR3 contains 17 residues. J was trimmed by 3 bases and V by 10 bases; bases with no gene match: 13. The full variable domain, in which reference TRBV7-9 and TRBJ2-6 provide the parts outside the CDR3, is DTGVSQNPRHKITKRGQNVTFRCDPISEHNRLYWYRQTLGQGPEFLTYFQNEAQLEKSRLLSDRFSAERPKGSFSTLEIQRTEQGDSAMYLCATNPGTGISGANVLTFGAGSRLTVL.

This clone was seen a single time. The chain joins TRBV5-6 to TRBJ1-2, with no clear D. In germline, CDR1 is SGHDT, CDR2 YYEEEE. Trimming took 6 bases from V and 2 from J, leaving 17 bases between them. The CDR3 consists of 15 residues. The CDR3 DNA reads TGTGCCAGCACCAATATCCCGGCAGAGAACTATGGCTACACCTTC. Translating gives CASTNIPAENYGYTF.

The V and J genes are TRBV6-1 and TRBJ2-5; perhaps TRBD1 as D (6 bases). In germline, CDR1 is MNHNS, CDR2 SASEGT. This CDR3 is built from 16 residues. V was pared by 2 bases and J by 5 bases, with 18 bases between. The DNA of the CDR3 is TGTGCCAGCAGTGAATACGGACACTCAGGGGATGAGACCCAGTACTTC. The encoded protein is CASSEYGHSGDETQYF.

Turning to this clone: Other DNA sequences in this sample translate to the same CDR3. The V and J genes are TRBV7-2 and TRBJ2-7; D not certain. There are 12 residues in the CDR3. The V end lost 1 base, the J end lost 5 bases, and 6 bases lay between the germline ends. Germline-derived CDR1 and CDR2 are SGHTA and FQGNSA. In nucleotides, the CDR3 is TGTGCCAGCAGCTTAGGGTATAACGAGCAGTACTTC. Protein product: CASSLGYNEQYF. The complete variable domain, with remaining parts taken from reference TRBV7-2 and TRBJ2-7, reads GAGVSQSPSNKVTEKGKDVELRCDPISGHTALYWYRQSLGQGLEFLIYFQGNSAPDKSGLPSDRFSAERTGGSVSTLTIQRTQQEDSAVYLCASSLGYNEQYFGPGTRLTVT.

This clone has only one observation. V gene TRBV29-1 combines with J gene TRBJ2-3; weak D call: TRBD2 (5 bases). Deletions cut 0 bases from V and 0 bases from J, with 13 bases between. Germline V gene lookup returns CDR1 SQVTM and CDR2 ANQGSEA. The CDR3 is 16 amino acids. CDR3 protein: CSVEDGVSESTDTQYF. In nucleotides, the CDR3 is TGCAGCGTTGAAGATGGTGTTAGCGAGAGCACAGATACGCAGTATTTT.

The V gene is TRBV4-1, the J gene TRBJ1-1; D not resolved. The V end was cut by 5 bases, the J end by 4 bases, with 14 bases between. This CDR3 is 14 amino acids long. CDR1 is MGHRA and CDR2 is YSYEKL in the germline V gene. DNA for the CDR3: TGCGCCAGCAGCACCCGGATGATAGGCACTGAAGCTTTCTTT. This encodes CASSTRMIGTEAFF.